The clone carrying this T cell receptor beta chain showed up many times. The junction and the germline gene differ at one end; a read error may be behind it. This sample was taken from a study of T-cell memory formation after mild COVID-19. TCRdb analysed the 5' RACE reads with MiXCR anew, one entry per CDR3 protein. The data contain 200,000 to 250,000 distinct CDR3 sequences, roughly a tenth of them seen just once; the ten biggest clones take up roughly 21%. The CDR3 loop spans 13 amino acids. Germline V gives CDR1 SGHTA, CDR2 FQGNSA. The sequenced sample consisted of PBMCs or a T cell subset sorted from them (not recorded which). The sequence was collected from a man between 18 and 29 years old who had mild COVID-19 (a few samples of this study predate the infection). Cell type and time point are not known. V and J are TRBV7-2 and TRBJ2-1; TRBD1 agrees at 7 bases. The CDR3, as DNA: TGCGCCAGCAGCTTGGGACAGAACAATGAGCAGTTCTTC. It encodes CASSLGQNNEQFF.